Listed below are T cell receptor beta chains from one sample, sequenced in a study of technical replicates of blood from a few donors. Sequencing was performed with immunoSEQ multiplex PCR; in TCRdb, only in-frame clones are kept and a portion is missing. The sample records 65,000 to 90,000 clones, 95% to 98% being singletons. Input material: T cells isolated from PBMCs. Receptor source: a human donor in good health. CDR3s include the opening cysteine and the closing phenylalanine or tryptophan. Some rows mark clone size as missing; the rest say once, few, many or name a class of expanded clone.

J,size,V,CDR3
TRBJ2-3,NA,TRBV27,CASSLIAASTDTQYF
TRBJ2-7,NA,TRBV19,CASSMTGYNYEQYF
TRBJ2-7,NA,TRBV5-1,CASSFLQGAYEQYF
TRBJ2-2,once,TRBV6-6,CASSTGPGAGELFF
TRBJ2-1,NA,TRBV27,CASSRLASHEQFF
TRBJ2-3,NA,TRBV5-4,CASRPGLSTDTQYF
TRBJ2-7,NA,TRBV28,CASGTSADYEQYF
TRBJ2-1,NA,TRBV4-2,CASSRDSSYNEQFF
TRBJ1-2,NA,TRBV5-6,CASSLGGPGNPGGYTF
TRBJ2-5,NA,TRBV6-5,CASRTGGWETQYF
TRBJ2-7,NA,TRBV5-4,CASSQNSGTPISYEQYF
TRBJ2-1,NA,TRBV5-4,CASSLADGASYNEQFF
TRBJ1-1,NA,TRBV5-6,CASSLGGPAEAFF
TRBJ1-5,NA,TRBV28,CASSPGYGNQPQHF
TRBJ2-7,NA,TRBV6-1,CASRPGASYEQYF
TRBJ2-3,NA,TRBV5-8,CASSHLTGSTDTQYF
TRBJ2-7,NA,TRBV6-6,CASSDRPSYEQYF
TRBJ2-7,NA,TRBV27,CASTPGVGLEQYF
TRBJ1-5,NA,TRBV25-1,CASSEWRGRPQHF
TRBJ2-3,NA,TRBV18,CASSPFLTGSDTQYF
TRBJ2-7,NA,TRBV30,CAWSVRGEQYF
TRBJ2-7,NA,TRBV6-5,CASSYSGLPSSYEQYF
TRBJ2-7,NA,TRBV2,CASREGTGEYF
TRBJ2-1,once,TRBV7-7,CASSLGGVNEQFF
TRBJ2-7,once,TRBV19,CASSSWDRDYEQYF
TRBJ2-7,NA,TRBV25-1,CASRSTGSYEQYF
TRBJ2-7,NA,TRBV29-1,CSVGPGGHDEQYF
TRBJ1-2,NA,TRBV7-3,CASSLGGNGYTF
TRBJ2-1,NA,TRBV6-6,CASSSSPGHQFF
TRBJ2-5,NA,TRBV4-3,CASSPSRGLETQYF